The T cell receptor (beta chain) described here comes from a study of T cells in Graves' hyperthyroidism and ophthalmopathy. Using RNA transcripts as the source, TCR beta CDR3 regions were amplified. The study used the HTBI primer set for a first-round RT-PCR of the TCR CDR3. In TCRdb, the multiplex PCR reads were re-called with MiXCR into one record per CDR3 protein. This sample has a few hundred thousand distinct CDR3 sequences, with about 45% found just once. Per germline, CDR1 SGDLS and CDR2 YYNGEE. This CDR3 has 15 amino acids. V dropped 0 bases and J dropped 1 base, with 10 bases sitting between them. Orbital computed tomography and thyroid ultrasound, together with serum TRAb and thyroxine and clinical symptoms, were used for diagnoses. General study results and limits: Ophthalmopathy and stable hyperthyroidism were told apart by a 13 V-J model.

This clonotype showed up many times. As yet, its antigen is unknown. The rearrangement links TRBV9 to TRBJ2-5; D uncertain. The sample was peripheral blood or thyroid tissue (not recorded which). This receptor was obtained from an adult woman with Graves' disease, either hyperthyroidism or ophthalmopathy (not recorded which). The CDR3 region is CASSVGPGSQETQYF. The CDR3 nucleotides are TGTGCCAGCAGCGTAGGTCCAGGATCCCAAGAGACCCAGTACTTC.